The rows below give T cell receptor beta chains drawn from one sample of a study of T cell repertoires in cytomegalovirus infection. Via MiXCR, TCRdb re-called the reads, giving one row per CDR3 protein. The data show about 180,000 distinct CDR3 sequences, with 13% to 15% seen just once and 25% to 30% held by the top ten. The sequencing input was PBMCs. The receptor set was obtained from a human donor in good health (CMV status not recorded). Some clones in this sample may be carry-over from other donors' samples. CDR3s include the opening cysteine and the closing phenylalanine or tryptophan. A D gene is named only where the DNA matches it firmly. Some rows have no size entry. The others give once, few or many, or a class for an expanded clone.

J gene: TRBJ2-2; V gene: TRBV7-8; D gene: TRBD2; clone size: medium-sized; CDR3 DNA: TGTGCCAGCAGCCCGACCACACTAGCGGGAGGGTCGGGCGGGGAGCTGTTTTTT; CDR3 protein: CASSPTTLAGGSGGELFF
J gene: TRBJ1-2; V gene: TRBV11-2; D gene: -; clone size: many; CDR3 DNA: TGTGCCAGCAGCCCGGCCCGGGTATCGAGTTACACCTTC; CDR3 protein: CASSPARVSSYTF
J gene: TRBJ2-2; V gene: TRBV10-3; D gene: -; clone size: -; CDR3 DNA: TGTGCCATCAGAACAGGGCGCACCGGGGAGCTGTTTTTT; CDR3 protein: CAIRTGRTGELFF
J gene: TRBJ1-3; V gene: TRBV28; D gene: -; clone size: many; CDR3 DNA: TGTGCCAGCAGTTTGGGGGGACGGGCCCCCTCTGGAAACACCATATATTTT; CDR3 protein: CASSLGGRAPSGNTIYF
J gene: TRBJ1-2; V gene: TRBV29-1; D gene: TRBD1; clone size: few; CDR3 DNA: TGCAGCTCTTGGGTCACAGGGGCCCGCTATGGCTACACCTTC; CDR3 protein: CSSWVTGARYGYTF
J gene: TRBJ2-7; V gene: TRBV18; D gene: -; clone size: few; CDR3 DNA: TGTGCCAGCTCATCGGAAGTGGGGGCGGACGAGCAGTACTTC; CDR3 protein: CASSSEVGADEQYF
J gene: TRBJ2-1; V gene: TRBV19; D gene: -; clone size: -; CDR3 DNA: TGTGCCAGTAGTATCACAACCTACAATGAGCAGTTCTTC; CDR3 protein: CASSITTYNEQFF
J gene: TRBJ1-1; V gene: TRBV12-3/TRBV12-4; D gene: -; clone size: many; CDR3 DNA: TGTGCCAGCAGTCACAACCCGGGACGACCCACTGAAGCTTTCTTT; CDR3 protein: CASSHNPGRPTEAFF
J gene: TRBJ1-4; V gene: TRBV7-2; D gene: TRBD1; clone size: many; CDR3 DNA: TGTGCCAGCAGCCCACAGACAGGGCCGGGCGAAAAACTGTTTTTT; CDR3 protein: CASSPQTGPGEKLFF
J gene: TRBJ1-5; V gene: TRBV20-1; D gene: -; clone size: -; CDR3 DNA: TGCAGTGCTAGGGCAGGGGCGGTTTATAGCAATCAGCCCCAGCATTTT; CDR3 protein: CSARAGAVYSNQPQHF
J gene: TRBJ1-1; V gene: TRBV28; D gene: -; clone size: -; CDR3 DNA: TGTGCCAGTGGGGCGGCGAACACTGAAGCTTTCTTT; CDR3 protein: CASGAANTEAFF
J gene: TRBJ1-1; V gene: TRBV28; D gene: -; clone size: few; CDR3 DNA: TGTGCCATTATTATCGGGACCGATGAAGCTTTCTTT; CDR3 protein: CAIIIGTDEAFF
J gene: TRBJ2-1; V gene: TRBV29-1; D gene: -; clone size: many; CDR3 DNA: TGCAGCGTTACAGGATCCGAGGTTTCCTACAATGAGCAGTTCTTC; CDR3 protein: CSVTGSEVSYNEQFF
J gene: TRBJ2-1; V gene: TRBV5-4; D gene: TRBD1; clone size: -; CDR3 DNA: TGTGCCAGCAGTCAGGGACAGGGCACCGCCAATGAGCAGTTCTTC; CDR3 protein: CASSQGQGTANEQFF
J gene: TRBJ1-3; V gene: TRBV15; D gene: TRBD1; clone size: many; CDR3 DNA: TGTGCCACCAGCAGAGTCCGACAGGGATCTGGAAACACCATATATTTT; CDR3 protein: CATSRVRQGSGNTIYF
J gene: TRBJ1-6; V gene: TRBV10-3; D gene: TRBD1; clone size: few; CDR3 DNA: TGTGCCACCTCCCAAAGGGGGCTAGATAATTCACCCCTCCACTTT; CDR3 protein: CATSQRGLDNSPLHF
J gene: TRBJ2-1; V gene: TRBV28; D gene: -; clone size: many; CDR3 DNA: TGTGCCAGCAGCTCGTCGGGGGGCTTCTACAATGAGCAGTTCTTC; CDR3 protein: CASSSSGGFYNEQFF
J gene: TRBJ2-7; V gene: TRBV7-2; D gene: -; clone size: many; CDR3 DNA: TGTGCCAGCAGCAGCGACAGATATTCCTACGAGCAGTACTTC; CDR3 protein: CASSSDRYSYEQYF
J gene: TRBJ2-3; V gene: TRBV10-3; D gene: TRBD2; clone size: -; CDR3 DNA: TGTGCCACCAAGGGACTAGCGCCGAGCACAGATACGCAGTATTTT; CDR3 protein: CATKGLAPSTDTQYF
J gene: TRBJ2-7; V gene: TRBV20-1; D gene: -; clone size: -; CDR3 DNA: TGCAGTGCTAGGTATTGGACAGCCTACGAGCAGTACTTC; CDR3 protein: CSARYWTAYEQYF
J gene: TRBJ2-5; V gene: TRBV12-3/TRBV12-4; D gene: -; clone size: many; CDR3 DNA: TGTGCCAGCAGCCTTTATGGGGAAGGGGGGACCCAGTACTTC; CDR3 protein: CASSLYGEGGTQYF
J gene: TRBJ1-6; V gene: TRBV7-6; D gene: -; clone size: few; CDR3 DNA: TGTGCCAGCAGCCCTTTTGCGGGGAGAGATTCACCCCTCCACTTT; CDR3 protein: CASSPFAGRDSPLHF
J gene: TRBJ2-3; V gene: TRBV6-2/TRBV6-3; D gene: -; clone size: -; CDR3 DNA: TGTGCCAGCAGCAGGGGATTTATAACCGATACGCAGTATTTT; CDR3 protein: CASSRGFITDTQYF
J gene: TRBJ2-1; V gene: TRBV11-3; D gene: TRBD2; clone size: -; CDR3 DNA: TGTGCCAGCAGCCTACGACTAGCGGGGCCCAATGAGCAGTTCTTC; CDR3 protein: CASSLRLAGPNEQFF
J gene: TRBJ2-3; V gene: TRBV14; D gene: -; clone size: -; CDR3 DNA: TGTGCCAGCAGCCAAGGAGGGTTCGGCACAGATACGCAGTATTTT; CDR3 protein: CASSQGGFGTDTQYF
J gene: TRBJ1-2; V gene: TRBV7-2; D gene: TRBD1; clone size: many; CDR3 DNA: TGTGCCAGCAGCCACCGACAGGGGGCATATGGCTACACCTTC; CDR3 protein: CASSHRQGAYGYTF
J gene: TRBJ1-1; V gene: TRBV29-1; D gene: -; clone size: -; CDR3 DNA: TGCAGCGTGGAGACAGGGAACACTGAAGCTTTCTTT; CDR3 protein: CSVETGNTEAFF
J gene: TRBJ2-5; V gene: TRBV29-1; D gene: -; clone size: many; CDR3 DNA: TGCAGCGTTGCCGGGGCCAAAGGGGAGACCCAGTACTTC; CDR3 protein: CSVAGAKGETQYF
J gene: TRBJ2-3; V gene: TRBV28; D gene: -; clone size: few; CDR3 DNA: TGTGCCAGCAGTTTTGATGGGACGCCTAGACCCACAGATACGCAGTATTTT; CDR3 protein: CASSFDGTPRPTDTQYF
J gene: TRBJ2-5; V gene: TRBV7-3; D gene: -; clone size: many; CDR3 DNA: TGTGCCAGCAGCGTGGGTGGGGCTGGGGAGACCCAGTACTTC; CDR3 protein: CASSVGGAGETQYF
J gene: TRBJ2-5; V gene: TRBV24-1; D gene: -; clone size: -; CDR3 DNA: TGTGCCACCAGTGAGTGGGCCCAAGAGACCCAGTACTTC; CDR3 protein: CATSEWAQETQYF
J gene: TRBJ2-4; V gene: TRBV2; D gene: -; clone size: many; CDR3 DNA: TGTGCCAGCAGTGAAAACTCGGCAGGGGAGGACTTC; CDR3 protein: CASSENSAGEDF
J gene: TRBJ2-5; V gene: TRBV19; D gene: -; clone size: many; CDR3 DNA: TGTGCCAGTAGTATCCGCAGGCCCTCGGGAGAGACCCAGTACTTC; CDR3 protein: CASSIRRPSGETQYF
J gene: TRBJ1-4; V gene: TRBV29-1; D gene: -; clone size: few; CDR3 DNA: TGCAGCGCCCATTCAGGGGAAAAACTGTTTTTT; CDR3 protein: CSAHSGEKLFF
J gene: TRBJ1-2; V gene: TRBV12-3/TRBV12-4; D gene: TRBD1; clone size: -; CDR3 DNA: TGTGCCAGCAGTTTAGCGAGACAGGGGGTCGATGGCTACACCTTC; CDR3 protein: CASSLARQGVDGYTF
J gene: TRBJ1-2; V gene: TRBV7-9; D gene: TRBD1; clone size: -; CDR3 DNA: TGTGCCAGCAGCTTAACAGGGGGCGCTTCTGGCTACACCTTC; CDR3 protein: CASSLTGGASGYTF
J gene: TRBJ2-5; V gene: TRBV7-9; D gene: -; clone size: many; CDR3 DNA: TGTGCCAGCTGTAGTACAGAGACCCAGTACTTC; CDR3 protein: CASCSTETQYF
J gene: TRBJ2-6; V gene: TRBV9; D gene: -; clone size: -; CDR3 DNA: TGTGCCAGCAGCGTAGGGGCTGGGGCCAACGTCCTGACTTTC; CDR3 protein: CASSVGAGANVLTF
J gene: TRBJ2-7; V gene: TRBV5-1; D gene: TRBD2; clone size: -; CDR3 DNA: TGCGCCAGCAGCTTGGAGTCTAGCGGGAGACACGAGCAGTACTTC; CDR3 protein: CASSLESSGRHEQYF
J gene: TRBJ2-2; V gene: TRBV7-9; D gene: TRBD2; clone size: many; CDR3 DNA: TGTGCCAGCAGAATTAGCGGGAGCGACACCGGGGAGCTGTTTTTT; CDR3 protein: CASRISGSDTGELFF
J gene: TRBJ2-1; V gene: TRBV7-6; D gene: -; clone size: many; CDR3 DNA: TGTGCCAGCAGCCCGTTGAGAGATGAGCAGTTCTTC; CDR3 protein: CASSPLRDEQFF
J gene: TRBJ2-1; V gene: TRBV6-2/TRBV6-3; D gene: TRBD2; clone size: many; CDR3 DNA: TGTGCCAGCAGGCGAGCGGGGGGGAGCTCCTACAATGAGCAGTTCTTC; CDR3 protein: CASRRAGGSSYNEQFF
J gene: TRBJ2-7; V gene: TRBV28; D gene: TRBD2; clone size: many; CDR3 DNA: TGTGCCAGCAGTCTACAGGCTAGCGGGAGAAGGAGCGAGCAGTACTTC; CDR3 protein: CASSLQASGRRSEQYF
J gene: TRBJ2-1; V gene: TRBV6-5; D gene: TRBD2; clone size: -; CDR3 DNA: TGTGCCAGCAGTCGTACGCGCGGGAGCTCCTACAATGAGCAGTTCTTC; CDR3 protein: CASSRTRGSSYNEQFF
J gene: TRBJ2-1; V gene: TRBV4-1; D gene: TRBD2; clone size: -; CDR3 DNA: TGCGCCAGCAGCCAAGTATGGGCTAGCGGGGGGTACAATGAGCAGTTCTTC; CDR3 protein: CASSQVWASGGYNEQFF
J gene: TRBJ2-4; V gene: TRBV4-1; D gene: -; clone size: many; CDR3 DNA: TGCGCCAGCAGCCAAGATGAGGATCCAGCCAAAAACATTCAGTACTTC; CDR3 protein: CASSQDEDPAKNIQYF